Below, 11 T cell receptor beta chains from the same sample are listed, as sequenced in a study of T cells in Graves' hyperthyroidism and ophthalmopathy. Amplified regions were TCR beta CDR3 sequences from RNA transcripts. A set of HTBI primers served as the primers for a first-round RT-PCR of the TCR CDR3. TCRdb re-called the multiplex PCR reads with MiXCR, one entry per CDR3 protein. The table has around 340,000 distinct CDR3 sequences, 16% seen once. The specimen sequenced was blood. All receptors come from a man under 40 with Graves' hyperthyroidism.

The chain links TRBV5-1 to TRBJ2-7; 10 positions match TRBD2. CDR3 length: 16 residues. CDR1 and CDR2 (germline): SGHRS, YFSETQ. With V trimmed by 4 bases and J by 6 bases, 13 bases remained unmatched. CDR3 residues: CASSIALAGVSGEQYF. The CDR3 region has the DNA TGCGCCAGCAGCATTGCCCTAGCGGGAGTCTCGGGCGAGCAGTACTTC.

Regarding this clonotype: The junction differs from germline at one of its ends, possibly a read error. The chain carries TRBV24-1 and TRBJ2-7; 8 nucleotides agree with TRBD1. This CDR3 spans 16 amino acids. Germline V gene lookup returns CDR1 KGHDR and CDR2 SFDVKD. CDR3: CATGDSRQGRPYEQYF. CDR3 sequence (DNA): TGTGCCACCGGTGACTCACGACAGGGGCGTCCCTACGAGCAGTACTTC.

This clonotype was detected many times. DNA of the CDR3: TGTGCCAGCAGTTACAAGTACACCGGGGAGCTGTTTTTT. The encoded protein is CASSYKYTGELFF. The rearrangement uses TRBV6-5 and TRBJ2-2, with D hard to call. The CDR3 contains 13 residues. Germline V gene sequence: CDR1 MNHEY, CDR2 SVGAGI. The germline V and J ends were trimmed by 2 bases and 3 bases, with 4 bases remaining between them.

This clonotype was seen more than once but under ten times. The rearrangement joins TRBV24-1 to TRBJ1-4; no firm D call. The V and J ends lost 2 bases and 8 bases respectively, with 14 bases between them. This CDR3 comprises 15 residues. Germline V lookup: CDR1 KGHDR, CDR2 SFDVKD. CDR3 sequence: CATSDSTGEGEKLFF. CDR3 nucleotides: TGTGCCACCAGTGATTCTACGGGAGAAGGGGAAAAACTGTTTTTT.

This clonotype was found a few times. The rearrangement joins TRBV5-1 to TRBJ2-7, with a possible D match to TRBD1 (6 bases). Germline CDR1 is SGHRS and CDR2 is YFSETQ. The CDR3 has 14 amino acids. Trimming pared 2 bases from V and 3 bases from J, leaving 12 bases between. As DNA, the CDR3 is TGCGCCAGCAGCTTACAGGGTCCAGGCTACGAGCAGTACTTC. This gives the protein CASSLQGPGYEQYF.

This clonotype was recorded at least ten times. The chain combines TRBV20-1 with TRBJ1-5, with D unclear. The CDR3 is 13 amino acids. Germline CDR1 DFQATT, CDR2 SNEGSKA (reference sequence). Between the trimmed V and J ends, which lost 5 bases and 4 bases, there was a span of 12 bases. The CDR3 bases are TGCAGTGCTTTGGACTTTAGAAATCAGCCCCAGCATTTT. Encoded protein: CSALDFRNQPQHF.

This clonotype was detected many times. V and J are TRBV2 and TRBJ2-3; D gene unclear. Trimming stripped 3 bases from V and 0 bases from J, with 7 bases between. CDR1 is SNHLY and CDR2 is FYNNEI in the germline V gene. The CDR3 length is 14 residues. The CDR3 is CASSDETSTDTQYF. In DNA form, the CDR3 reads TGTGCCAGCAGTGACGAAACTAGCACAGATACGCAGTATTTT.

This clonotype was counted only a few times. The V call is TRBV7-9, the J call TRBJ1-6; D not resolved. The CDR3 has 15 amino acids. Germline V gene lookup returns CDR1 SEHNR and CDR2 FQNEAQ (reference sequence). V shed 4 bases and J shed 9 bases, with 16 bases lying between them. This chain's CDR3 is CASSSTGGGFSPLHF. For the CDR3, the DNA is TGTGCCAGCAGCTCGACCGGCGGCGGTTTTTCACCCCTCCACTTT.

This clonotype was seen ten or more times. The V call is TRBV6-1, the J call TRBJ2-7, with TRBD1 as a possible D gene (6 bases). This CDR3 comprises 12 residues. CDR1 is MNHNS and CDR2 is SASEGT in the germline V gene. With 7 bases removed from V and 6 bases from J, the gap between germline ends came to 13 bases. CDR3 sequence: CASTGGGLEQYF. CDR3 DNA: TGTGCCAGCACGGGTGGGGGCCTCGAGCAGTACTTC.

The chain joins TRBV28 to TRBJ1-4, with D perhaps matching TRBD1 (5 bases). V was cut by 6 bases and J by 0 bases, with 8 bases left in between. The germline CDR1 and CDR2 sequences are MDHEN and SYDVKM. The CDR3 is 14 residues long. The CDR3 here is CASRVTATNEKLFF. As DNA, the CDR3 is TGTGCCAGCAGAGTGACAGCAACTAATGAAAAACTGTTTTTT.

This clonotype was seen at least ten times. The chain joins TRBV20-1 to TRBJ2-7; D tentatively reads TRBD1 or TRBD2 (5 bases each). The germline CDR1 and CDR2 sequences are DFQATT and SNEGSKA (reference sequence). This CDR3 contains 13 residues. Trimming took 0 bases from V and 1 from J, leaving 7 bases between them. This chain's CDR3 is CSARDGGSYEQYF. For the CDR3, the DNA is TGCAGTGCTAGAGATGGGGGTTCCTACGAGCAGTACTTC.